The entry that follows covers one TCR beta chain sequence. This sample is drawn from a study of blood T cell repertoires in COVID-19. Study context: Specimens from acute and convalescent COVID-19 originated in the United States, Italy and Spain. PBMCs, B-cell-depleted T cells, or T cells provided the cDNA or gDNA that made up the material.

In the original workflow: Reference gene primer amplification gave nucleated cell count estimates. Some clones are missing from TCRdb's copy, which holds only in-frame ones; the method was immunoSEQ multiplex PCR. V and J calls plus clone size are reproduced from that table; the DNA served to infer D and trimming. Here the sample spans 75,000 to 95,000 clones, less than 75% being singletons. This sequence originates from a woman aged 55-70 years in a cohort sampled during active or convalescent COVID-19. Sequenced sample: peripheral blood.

The CDR3 here is CASSFALAGGFTDTQYF. As DNA, the CDR3 is TGTGCCAGCAGCTTCGCTCTAGCGGGGGGTTTCACAGATACGCAGTATTTT. The chain uses TRBV13 and TRBJ2-3, with 11 bases identical to TRBD2. Germline values: CDR1 PRHDT, CDR2 FYEKMQ (reference sequence). V lost 3 bases, J lost 2 bases, and 7 bases stayed unmatched. This CDR3 contains 17 residues.